The T cell receptor beta chain described here comes from a study of blood T cells in healthy people across ages. Using a J-beta primer mix together with a sample-barcoded 5' primer, a second PCR was run for roughly 6 to 12 cycles. TCRdb itself ran the 5' RACE reads through MiXCR, one entry per CDR3 protein. The sample lists 650,000 to 950,000 distinct CDR3 sequences, under 55% occurring once. CDR3 length: 13 residues. V dropped 1 base and J dropped 5 bases, with 5 bases sitting between them. Germline V gene data show CDR1 as SGHTA and CDR2 as FQGNSA. The V and J genes are TRBV7-2 and TRBJ1-4; D gene ambiguous. The sequence came from a man aged 55-75 years in good health. Sequenced material: blood. This CDR3 reads CASSLVANEKLFF. In DNA form, the CDR3 reads TGTGCCAGCAGCTTAGTCGCAAATGAAAAACTGTTTTTT.